This T cell receptor beta chain originates from a study of identical twins. Worth noting for this clonotype: What it binds is not known.

General study points: Excess sharing between twins was weaker in beta out-of-frame sequences.

TCRdb fed the 5' RACE reads into MiXCR, producing one record per CDR3 protein. The top ten hold 0.85% to 1% of the sample, which has about 660,000 distinct CDR3 sequences, around 8.3% seen once. This sample also appeared in a second study, on yellow fever vaccine responses in identical twins.

This TCR was sampled from a woman aged 18-35 years in good health. Sequenced: PBMCs.

The CDR3 sequence is CSARGLGDEQYF. CDR3 DNA: TGCAGTGCTAGGGGTCTCGGCGACGAGCAGTACTTC. The chain links TRBV20-1 to TRBJ2-7; D unresolved. V was trimmed by 3 bases and J by 5 bases, leaving 11 bases between them. Germline CDR1 is DFQATT and CDR2 is SNEGSKA (reference sequence). CDR3 length: 12 amino acids.